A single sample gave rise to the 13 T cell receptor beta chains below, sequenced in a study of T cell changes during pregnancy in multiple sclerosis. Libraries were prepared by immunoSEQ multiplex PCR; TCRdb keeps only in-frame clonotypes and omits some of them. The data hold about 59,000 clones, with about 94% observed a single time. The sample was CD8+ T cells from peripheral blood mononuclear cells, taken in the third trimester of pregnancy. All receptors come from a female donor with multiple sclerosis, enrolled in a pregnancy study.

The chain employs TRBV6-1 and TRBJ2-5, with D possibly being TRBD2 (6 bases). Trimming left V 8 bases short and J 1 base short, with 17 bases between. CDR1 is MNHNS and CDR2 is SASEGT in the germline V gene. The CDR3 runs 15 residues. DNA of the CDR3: TGTGCCAGCGGAAGATTTAGGGGACTCCAAGAGACCCAGTACTTC. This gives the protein CASGRFRGLQETQYF.

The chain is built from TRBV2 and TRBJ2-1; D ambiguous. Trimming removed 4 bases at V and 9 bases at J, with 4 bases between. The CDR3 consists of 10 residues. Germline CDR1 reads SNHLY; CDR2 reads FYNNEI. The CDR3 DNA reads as TGTGCCAGCAGTGGAGTTGAGCAGTTCTTC. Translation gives CASSGVEQFF. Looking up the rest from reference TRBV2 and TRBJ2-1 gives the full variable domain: EPEVTQTPSHQVTQMGQEVILRCVPISNHLYFYWYRQILGQKVEFLVSFYNNEISEKSEIFDDQFSVERPDGSNFTLKIRSTKLEDSAMYFCASSGVEQFFGPGTRLTVL.

The CDR3 sequence is CASSIQTSGAYNEQFF. CDR3 nucleotides: TGTGCCAGTAGTATTCAAACTAGCGGGGCCTACAATGAGCAGTTCTTC. The J gene is TRBJ2-1, the V gene TRBV19, with TRBD2 matching 10 bases. The CDR3 runs to 16 residues. The V segment lost 3 bases and the J segment 2 bases; nucleotides outside the gene matches: 4. Germline lookup yields CDR1 LNHDA and CDR2 SQIVND (reference sequence).

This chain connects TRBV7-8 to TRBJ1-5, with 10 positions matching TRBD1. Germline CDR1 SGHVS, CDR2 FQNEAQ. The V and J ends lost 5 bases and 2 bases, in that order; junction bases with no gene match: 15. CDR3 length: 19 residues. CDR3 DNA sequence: TGTGCCAGCAGCCGAGACAGGGGGCTAGGGGCAGTAGGCAATCAGCCCCAGCATTTT. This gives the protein CASSRDRGLGAVGNQPQHF.

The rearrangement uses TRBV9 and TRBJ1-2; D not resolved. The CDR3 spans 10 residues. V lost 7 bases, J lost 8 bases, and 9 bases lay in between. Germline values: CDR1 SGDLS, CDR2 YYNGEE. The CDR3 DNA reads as TGTGCCAGCGCGGGGAGGGGCTACACCTTC. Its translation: CASAGRGYTF. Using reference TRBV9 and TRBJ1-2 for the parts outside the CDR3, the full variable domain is DSGVTQTPKHLITATGQRVTLRCSPRSGDLSVYWYQQSLDQGLQFLIQYYNGEERAKGNILERFSAQQFPDLHSELNLSSLELGDSALYFCASAGRGYTFGSGTRLTVV.

The CDR3 here is CASTPGLAGATDTQYF. The CDR3 nucleotides are TGTGCCAGTACCCCTGGACTAGCGGGAGCCACAGATACGCAGTATTTT. The chain carries TRBV19 and TRBJ2-3, with 13 bases fitting TRBD2. The V gene's germline CDR1 is LNHDA and CDR2 SQIVND (reference sequence). V lost 7 bases and J lost 2; bases outside the gene matches: 6. This CDR3 spans 16 amino acids.

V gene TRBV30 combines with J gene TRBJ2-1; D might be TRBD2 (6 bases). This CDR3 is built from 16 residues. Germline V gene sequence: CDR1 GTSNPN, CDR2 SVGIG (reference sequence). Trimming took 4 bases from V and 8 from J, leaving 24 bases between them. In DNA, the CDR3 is TGTGCCTGGACCACGCAATTTAGCGGCTTTGCGGATGAGCAGTTCTTC. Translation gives CAWTTQFSGFADEQFF.

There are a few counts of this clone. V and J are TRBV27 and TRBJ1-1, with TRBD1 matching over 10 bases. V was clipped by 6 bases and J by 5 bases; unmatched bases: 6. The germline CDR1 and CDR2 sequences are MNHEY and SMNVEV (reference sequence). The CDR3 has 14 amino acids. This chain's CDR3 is CASRDGQGETEAFF. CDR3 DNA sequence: TGTGCCAGCAGGGATGGACAGGGGGAGACTGAAGCTTTCTTT.

CDR3 in amino acids: CASSWGSGADTQYF. The CDR3 DNA reads as TGTGCCAGCAGCTGGGGTTCGGGGGCAGATACGCAGTATTTT. The chain employs TRBV5-4 and TRBJ2-3; perhaps TRBD2 as D (6 bases). The CDR3 length is 14 residues. The germline V gene encodes CDR1 SGHNT and CDR2 YYREEE (reference sequence). Trimming removed 3 bases from V and 4 bases from J, with 12 bases in between.

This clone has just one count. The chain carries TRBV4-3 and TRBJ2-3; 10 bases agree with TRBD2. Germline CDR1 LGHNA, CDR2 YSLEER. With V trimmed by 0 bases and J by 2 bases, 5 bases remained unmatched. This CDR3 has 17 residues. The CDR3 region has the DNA TGCGCCAGCAGCCAAGATCAGCTAGCGGGGGCCACAGATACGCAGTATTTT. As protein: CASSQDQLAGATDTQYF.

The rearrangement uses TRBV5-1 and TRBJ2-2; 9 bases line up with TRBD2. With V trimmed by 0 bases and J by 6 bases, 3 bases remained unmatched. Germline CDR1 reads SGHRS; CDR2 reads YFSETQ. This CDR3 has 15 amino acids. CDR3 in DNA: TGCGCCAGCAGCTTGGTAGCGGGAGTATCCGGGGAGCTGTTTTTT. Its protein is CASSLVAGVSGELFF. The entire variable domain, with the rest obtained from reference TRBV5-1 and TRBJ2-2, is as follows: KAGVTQTPRYLIKTRGQQVTLSCSPISGHRSVSWYQQTPGQGLQFLFEYFSETQRNKGNFPGRFSGRQFSNSRSEMNVSTLELGDSALYLCASSLVAGVSGELFFGEGSRLTVL.

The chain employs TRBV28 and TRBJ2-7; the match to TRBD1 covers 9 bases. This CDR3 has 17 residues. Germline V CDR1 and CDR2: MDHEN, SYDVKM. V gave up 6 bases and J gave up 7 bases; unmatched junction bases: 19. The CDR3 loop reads CASSFAPGQGPPGEQYF. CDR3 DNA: TGTGCCAGCAGCTTCGCTCCGGGACAGGGTCCTCCCGGGGAGCAGTACTTC.

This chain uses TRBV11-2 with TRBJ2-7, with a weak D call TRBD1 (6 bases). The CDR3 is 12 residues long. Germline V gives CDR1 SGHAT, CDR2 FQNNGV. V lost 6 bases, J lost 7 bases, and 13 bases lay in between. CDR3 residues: CASRPQGPEQYF. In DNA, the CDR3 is TGTGCCAGCAGACCTCAGGGGCCAGAGCAGTACTTC.